At least ten counts were recorded for the clone carrying this T cell receptor (beta chain). Its antigen remains unidentified. Arm-PCR of CDR3 regions and iRepertoire HTBI primers were the basis on which TCR beta libraries were built. Using its own MiXCR run on the multiplex PCR reads, TCRdb lists one record per CDR3 protein. In the table there are roughly 360,000 distinct CDR3 sequences, about 11% of which are singletons. Regarding time point: newly diagnosed GD, antithyroid drugs for less than 3 months. Researchers made the TCR library from RNA that was extracted from PBMCs. The data derive from a study of regulatory T cells in long-lasting Graves disease. Study-level background: Graves' patients, diagnosed recently, had received antithyroid drugs under 3 months.

Notes on the study in general: The study found persistent patients shared more public clonotypes (2,741) than new patients (nearly 1,000).

Germline CDR1 PRHDT, CDR2 FYEKMQ (reference sequence). This CDR3 region has 14 residues. Trimming took 5 bases from V and 8 from J, leaving 15 bases between them. The same sample was also studied in work on T cells in Graves' hyperthyroidism and ophthalmopathy. That study adds: The diagnostic basis comprised clinical symptoms, serum thyroxine and TRAb, thyroid ultrasound and orbital computed tomography. HTBI primers were employed in a first-round RT-PCR of the TCR CDR3.

The rearrangement joins TRBV13 to TRBJ1-4; the D gene is possibly TRBD1 (6 bases). The starting material was peripheral blood mononuclear cells (PBMCs), obtained at new diagnosis, from a patient treated with antithyroid drugs. The clonotype comes from a young woman with Graves disease. CDR3 nucleotide sequence: TGTGCCAGCAGCCCGCCCGGGGGCTGGGAAAAACTGTTTTTT. It encodes CASSPPGGWEKLFF. Full variable domain (outside the CDR3, taken from reference TRBV13 and TRBJ1-4): AAGVIQSPRHLIKEKRETATLKCYPIPRHDTVYWYQQGPGQDPQFLISFYEKMQSDKGSIPDRFSAQQFSDYHSELNMSSLELGDSALYFCASSPPGGWEKLFFGSGTQLSVL.